This T cell receptor beta chain was obtained from a study of blood T cell repertoires in COVID-19. Turning to the study itself: T cells, B-cell-depleted T cells, or PBMCs supplied cDNA or gDNA.

Profiled with immunoSEQ multiplex PCR; TCRdb holds only in-frame clones, not every one. This sample has around 150,000 clones, with 76% found just once. The CDR3 is 16 amino acids. Germline trimming cut 5 bases from V and 6 bases from J; bases unmatched to any gene: 13. Looked up from germline, CDR1 is LNHDA and CDR2 is SQIVND (reference sequence). The chain employs TRBV19 and TRBJ2-7; TRBD2 agrees at 10 bases. The sequencing input was peripheral blood. This clonotype was sampled from an elderly woman with acute or convalescent COVID-19. CDR3 coding DNA: TGTGCCAGTAGTCCCAATCCTAGCGGGAGACGGCTCGAGCAGTACTTC. Its protein product is CASSPNPSGRRLEQYF.